Listed below are T cell receptor beta chains from one sample, sequenced in a study of T cell responses to AZD1222 COVID-19 vaccine. Measured with immunoSEQ multiplex PCR; TCRdb has only the in-frame clones, and not every one. The table lists some 81,000 clones, about 93% of them singletons. The source material was peripheral blood, sampled 28 days after the second AZD1222 dose. The source of these receptors is an adult who received the AZD1222 COVID-19 vaccine. Both conserved end residues are trimmed from each CDR3.

j_gene	v_gene	CDR3aa
TRBJ2-2	TRBV10-2	ASSRDVQGSGELF
TRBJ2-3	TRBV6-5	ASRNSGASTDTQY
TRBJ2-1	TRBV13	ASSSGTGGWNEQF
TRBJ1-6	TRBV14	ASSRGPRGSPLH
TRBJ1-1	TRBV29-1	SGRGGNTEAF
TRBJ1-2	TRBV20-1	SARMGGYT
TRBJ2-1	TRBV6-5	ASSPGTSSVNEQF
TRBJ1-1	TRBV5-4	ASSRPNTEAF
TRBJ2-3	TRBV18	ASSPASGRATDTQY
TRBJ2-5	TRBV6-5	ASSYSTSGLQETQY
TRBJ2-2	TRBV28	ASSPQPRNTGELF
TRBJ2-1	TRBV28	ASSSERPPRRLDEQF
TRBJ2-5	TRBV15	ATIGTEQETQY
TRBJ1-2	TRBV4-1	ASSQDWSRVFYGYT
TRBJ1-5	TRBV30	AWDSTGRNQPQH
TRBJ1-5	TRBV2	ASVGQEDQPQH
TRBJ2-5	TRBV4-2	ASSQDGTAKETQY
TRBJ1-2	TRBV7-2	ASSLGYSGTGYT
TRBJ1-1	TRBV19	ASTKQGSTEAF
TRBJ2-7	TRBV4-2	ATETDYRGFSYEQY
TRBJ2-1	TRBV6-5	ASSYSSAGAYNEQF
TRBJ2-1	TRBV24-1	ATSERGARYNEQF